This T cell receptor (beta chain) was recovered during a study of Ad26.COV2.S vaccination and SARS-CoV-2 variants. Study context: Into the muscle, Ad26.COV2.S was dosed once or twice, 56 days apart. Study observations and caveats: Quantification of TCR breadth and depth may have yielded underestimates of total T cell responses. People who got the vaccine had more spike-specific TCR breadth than people who got placebo.

The table came from immunoSEQ multiplex PCR; TCRdb's copy has only in-frame clones and leaves some out. The sample contains 350,000 to 500,000 clones, 80% to 90% of which appear only once. Turning to this clone: Its cognate antigen is unknown.

This CDR3 contains 13 residues. V lost 0 bases, J lost 11 bases, and 8 bases lay in between. Germline CDR1 is LGHNA and CDR2 is YSLEER. Regarding treatment: about 20 received Ad26.COV2.S at low or high dose, single or two shots; about 5 received placebo; per-sample allocation not given. Material that was analyzed had been drawn on day 63 after the first vaccine or placebo injection. This vaccine is an Ad26 vector that expresses the Wuhan-strain SARS-CoV-2 spike. This clonotype originated in a person aged 18-65 years who received the Ad26.COV2.S COVID-19 vaccine or a placebo. V usage is TRBV4-3 and J usage is TRBJ1-6; D is uncertain. Here the sequenced sample was peripheral blood, taken in a trial of Ad26.COV2.S vaccine versus placebo. Written as DNA, the CDR3 is TGCGCCAGCAGCCAAGATCTCCTTCCACCCCTCCACTTT. Translation gives CASSQDLLPPLHF.